These 9 T cell receptor beta chains were all obtained from the same sample, sequenced in a study of blood T cell repertoires in COVID-19. Sequencing used immunoSEQ multiplex PCR; TCRdb keeps in-frame clones, though not all of them. The sample yields about 57,000 clones, around 79% seen once. Sequencing was done on a sample of peripheral blood. The receptors here all came from a human donor in a cohort sampled during active COVID-19.

This clone appeared once. The V and J genes are TRBV9 and TRBJ2-3; 7 bases line up with TRBD1. Germline loops: CDR1 SGDLS, CDR2 YYNGEE. The CDR3 extends over 16 amino acids. J gave up 0 bases and V 4 bases, and 8 bases lay outside the gene matches. The CDR3, as DNA: TGTGCCAGCAGCCCCCGACAGGGAGCAAGCACAGATACGCAGTATTTT. This encodes CASSPRQGASTDTQYF.

The chain combines TRBV28 with TRBJ2-2; 9 bases fit TRBD2. CDR3 length: 14 amino acids. The J segment lost 6 bases and the V segment lost 5 bases, leaving 4 bases of the junction unmatched. From germline, CDR1 is MDHEN and CDR2 SYDVKM. The CDR3 sequence is CASSDSGRPGELFF. CDR3 DNA: TGTGCCAGCAGTGACAGCGGGAGGCCCGGGGAGCTGTTTTTT.

The genes are TRBV25-1 and TRBJ2-5; the D gene is possibly TRBD2 (6 bases). The germline V gene encodes CDR1 MGHDK and CDR2 SYGVNS. The V end was cut by 4 bases, the J end by 1 base, with 10 bases between. This CDR3 is 14 amino acids long. The CDR3 here is CASSVGGPQETQYF. The CDR3 bases are TGTGCCAGCAGTGTGGGAGGACCCCAAGAGACCCAGTACTTC.

The rearrangement joins TRBV5-8 to TRBJ1-1; perhaps TRBD1 as D (5 bases). The CDR3 is made up of 12 amino acids. Trimming pared 1 base from V and 7 bases from J, leaving 8 bases between. The germline V gene encodes CDR1 SGHTS and CDR2 YDEGEE. CDR3 nucleotides: TGTGCCAGCAGCTTGAGGGGACTTGAAGCTTTCTTT. Translating it yields CASSLRGLEAFF.

This chain connects TRBV28 to TRBJ2-1; no definite D call. CDR1 is MDHEN and CDR2 is SYDVKM in the germline V gene. V was trimmed by 3 bases and J by 0 bases, leaving 9 bases between them. This CDR3 comprises 15 residues. CDR3 region: CASSFDGGSYNEQFF. The CDR3 DNA is TGTGCCAGCAGTTTTGACGGCGGCTCCTACAATGAGCAGTTCTTC. Full variable domain (outside the CDR3, taken from reference TRBV28 and TRBJ2-1): DVKVTQSSRYLVKRTGEKVFLECVQDMDHENMFWYRQDPGLGLRLIYFSYDVKMKEKGDIPEGYSVSREKKERFSLILESASTNQTSMYLCASSFDGGSYNEQFFGPGTRLTVL.

V and J are TRBV19 and TRBJ1-2, with D hard to call. This CDR3 comprises 11 residues. Trimming left V 8 bases short and J 6 bases short, with 10 bases between. Germline loops: CDR1 LNHDA, CDR2 SQIVND (reference sequence). The CDR3 region has the DNA TGTGCCAGTCGGCGGGCAGATGGCTACACCTTC. Translation gives CASRRADGYTF.

This clone was counted once. The chain employs TRBV6-5 and TRBJ2-1, with D hard to call. V was trimmed by 4 bases and J by 10 bases, leaving 11 bases between them. The germline CDR1 and CDR2 sequences are MNHEY and SVGAGI. This CDR3 region has 12 residues. The CDR3 DNA reads as TGTGCCAGCAGTTCAGGCGTTCTCGAGCAGTTCTTC. Its translation: CASSSGVLEQFF.

The V and J genes are TRBV30 and TRBJ2-1; D is possibly TRBD2 (5 bases). The ends were cut back, 7 bases at V and 4 bases at J, with 8 bases in the middle. CDR1 GTSNPN and CDR2 SVGIG come from the germline V gene (reference sequence). This CDR3 has 11 residues. CDR3 nucleotide sequence: TGTGCCTTCGGGAAGTACAATGAGCAGTTCTTC. Its translation is CAFGKYNEQFF.

The genes are TRBV24-1 and TRBJ2-7; D is ambiguous. Per germline, CDR1 KGHDR and CDR2 SFDVKD. The length of the CDR3 is 13 residues. V lost 4 bases to trimming and J lost 6 bases, with 12 bases between them. The CDR3 DNA sequence: TGTGCCACCAGTGAACGTACAGCCTCCGAGCAGTACTTC. Protein sequence: CATSERTASEQYF.